The 9 T cell receptor beta chains below come from one sample, sequenced in a study of Ad26.COV2.S vaccination and SARS-CoV-2 variants. Repertoires were generated with immunoSEQ multiplex PCR, while TCRdb's copy carries only in-frame clones and drops some. Of about 350,000 clones listed, around 89% are singletons. Treatment: about 20 received Ad26.COV2.S at low or high dose, single or two shots; roughly five received placebo; per-sample allocation not given. Material that was analyzed had been drawn on day 63 after the first vaccine or placebo injection. Sequenced material: peripheral blood, taken in a trial of Ad26.COV2.S vaccine versus placebo. The receptors stem from a person between 18 and 65 years old who received the Ad26.COV2.S COVID-19 vaccine or a placebo.

The V gene is TRBV7-2, the J gene TRBJ2-2; 8 nucleotides align to TRBD2. V trimming: 1 base; J trimming: 1 base; junction bases outside the gene matches: 2. This CDR3 region has 16 residues. Germline values: CDR1 SGHTA, CDR2 FQGNSA. CDR3 protein: CASSLGLAGNTGELFF. The CDR3 DNA sequence: TGTGCCAGCAGCTTAGGGCTAGCGGGGAACACCGGGGAGCTGTTTTTT.

V is TRBV7-4 and J is TRBJ1-2, with 9 bases that match TRBD1. The ends lost 4 bases at V and 8 bases at J; junction bases unmatched: 11. This CDR3 has 15 amino acids. Germline V gene sequence: CDR1 SGHVT, CDR2 SQSDAQ. The chain's CDR3 is CASSSRRTGVAGYTF. The CDR3 region has the DNA TGTGCCAGCAGCTCCCGGAGGACAGGGGTCGCGGGCTACACCTTC.

The genes are TRBV4-3 and TRBJ1-3; the D is unclear. This CDR3 comprises 18 residues. Germline V CDR1 and CDR2: LGHNA, YSLEER. Trimming took 0 bases from V and 1 from J, leaving 16 bases between them. DNA for the CDR3: TGCGCCAGCAGCCAAGATCCTGAAGGAGGATCTTCTGGAAACACCATATATTTT. Residues: CASSQDPEGGSSGNTIYF.

V is TRBV6-2 or TRBV6-3 and J is TRBJ1-5; D is undetermined. Trimming pared 5 bases from V and 1 base from J, leaving 9 bases between. CDR3 length: 14 residues. Germline V gives CDR1 MNHEY, CDR2 SVGEGT. CDR3 residues: CASSTTWSNQPQHF. CDR3 in DNA: TGTGCCAGCAGTACGACATGGAGCAATCAGCCCCAGCATTTT.

The chain is built from TRBV10-2 and TRBJ1-1; TRBD1 matches at 8 bases. Germline loops: CDR1 WSHSY, CDR2 SAAADI. J was trimmed by 1 base and V by 2 bases; bases with no gene match: 9. The length of the CDR3 is 17 residues. The CDR3 bases are TGCGCCAGCAGTGAGCCGGACCGGGACAGGAGGAACACTGAAGCTTTCTTT. Encoded protein: CASSEPDRDRRNTEAFF.

This sequence joins TRBV18 and TRBJ1-4; TRBD1 agrees at 8 bases. Germline-derived CDR1 and CDR2 are KGHSH and LQKENI. The V gene end was trimmed by 4 bases and the J gene end by 8 bases; junction bases not matched to a gene: 6. This CDR3 region has 14 residues. The CDR3 DNA reads TGTGCCAGCTCACTGGACAGGGCGGGGGAAAAACTGTTTTTT. Its translation is CASSLDRAGEKLFF.

The chain combines TRBV18 with TRBJ2-1, with 8 bases identical to TRBD2. The length of the CDR3 is 14 residues. V shed 3 bases, J shed 8 bases, and the junction held 6 bases outside the gene matches. The germline V gene encodes CDR1 KGHSH and CDR2 LQKENI. CDR3: CASSPPGGDDEQFF. The CDR3 nucleotides read TGTGCCAGCTCACCCCCGGGAGGGGACGATGAGCAGTTCTTC.

This chain links TRBV19 with TRBJ1-2; no reliable D call. Germline V gene lookup returns CDR1 LNHDA and CDR2 SQIVND (reference sequence). The CDR3 spans 12 residues. Deletions cut 6 bases from V and 4 bases from J, with 9 bases between. This CDR3 reads CASRDRSYGYTF. The CDR3 DNA sequence: TGTGCCAGTAGGGACCGCAGCTATGGCTACACCTTC. The full variable domain, its missing parts supplied by reference TRBV19 and TRBJ1-2, is DGGITQSPKYLFRKEGQNVTLSCEQNLNHDAMYWYRQDPGQGLRLIYYSQIVNDFQKGDIAEGYSVSREKKESFPLTVTSAQKNPTAFYLCASRDRSYGYTFGSGTRLTVV.

The chain uses TRBV3-1 (or the pseudogene TRBV3-2) and TRBJ2-5; perhaps D is TRBD1 or TRBD2 (5 bases each). This CDR3 region has 16 residues. Trimming pared 0 bases from V and 2 bases from J, leaving 13 bases between. Germline CDR1 is LGHDT and CDR2 is YNNKEL (reference sequence). The DNA for the CDR3 is TGTGCCAGCAGCCAAGATCCGGAGGCAGGGCAAGAGACCCAGTACTTC. This translates into CASSQDPEAGQETQYF.